The entry below describes one T cell receptor (beta chain). Deletions cut 0 bases from V and 3 bases from J, with 6 bases between. The germline gives CDR1 SGHAT, CDR2 FQNNGV. The CDR3 is 13 amino acids. The protocol was immunoSEQ multiplex PCR, while the TCRdb copy is restricted to in-frame clones and leaves out a portion. This table holds about 40,000 clones, approximately 84% found once. Time point reported: peripheral blood 6 weeks after treatment start. This sample was taken from a study of PD-L1 blockade in urothelial cancer. The chain links TRBV11-2 to TRBJ2-7; TRBD2 is a possible D gene (5 bases). Sequences were derived from PBMCs, sampled around atezolizumab (anti-PD-L1) treatment. This receptor was taken from a man between 35 and 55 years old with urothelial cancer. CDR3 loop: CASSLEDFYEQYF. CDR3 coding DNA: TGTGCCAGCAGCTTAGAGGACTTCTACGAGCAGTACTTC.